This passage covers 10 T cell receptor beta chains from one sample sequenced in a study of T cells after somatic rescue of genetic block. Clones were sequenced by immunoSEQ multiplex PCR, and TCRdb holds only the in-frame ones, with some missing. Of about 68,000 clones listed, 80% to 95% were seen once; the top ten hold about 2.7%. The material sequenced was peripheral blood mononuclear cells (PBMCs). The receptor set was obtained from a man aged 35-49 years.

The rearrangement joins TRBV27 to TRBJ2-7; D not certain. Germline CDR1 and CDR2: MNHEY and SMNVEV (reference sequence). Deletions cut 3 bases from V and 1 base from J, with 10 bases between. CDR3 size: 14 residues. For the CDR3, the DNA is TGTGCCAGCAGTTTCGATAGGGTGTCCTACGAGCAGTACTTC. It codes for CASSFDRVSYEQYF.

The chain links TRBV28 to TRBJ2-7, with 7 bases lining up with TRBD1. Losses at the gene ends were 3 bases for V and 0 bases for J; bases not matched to a gene: 5. This CDR3 spans 15 amino acids. Germline values: CDR1 MDHEN, CDR2 SYDVKM. The CDR3: CASSLSGGRSYEQYF. CDR3 sequence (DNA): TGTGCCAGCAGTTTGTCAGGGGGTCGCTCCTACGAGCAGTACTTC.

This chain uses TRBV5-4 with TRBJ2-3; 7 positions agree with TRBD1. CDR3 size: 14 residues. V trimming: 3 bases; J trimming: 0 bases; junction bases outside the gene matches: 1. Germline lookup yields CDR1 SGHNT and CDR2 YYREEE (reference sequence). The CDR3 region is CASSSTGSTDTQYF. DNA for the CDR3: TGTGCCAGCAGCTCGACAGGGAGCACAGATACGCAGTATTTT.

The J gene is TRBJ2-7, the V gene TRBV6-5; possibly TRBD1 or TRBD2 for D (5 bases each). Trimming removed 2 bases at V and 4 bases at J, with 15 bases between. Germline V lookup: CDR1 MNHEY, CDR2 SVGAGI. The CDR3 length is 15 residues. The CDR3 nucleotides read TGTGCCAGCAGTTACGAGGGGACGAGAATTTACGAGCAGTACTTC. Amino acids: CASSYEGTRIYEQYF.

CDR3 amino acids: CASSTISGGPRTQYF. The CDR3 region has the DNA TGTGCCAGCAGCACAATCTCAGGGGGCCCTCGGACCCAGTACTTC. The chain couples TRBV7-9 to TRBJ2-5; 8 bases fit TRBD1. Germline V CDR1 and CDR2: SEHNR, FQNEAQ (reference sequence). The CDR3 has 15 residues. The ends lost 5 bases at V and 7 bases at J; junction bases unmatched: 12.

J is TRBJ1-2 and V is TRBV5-1; perhaps TRBD1 as D (5 bases). Germline CDR1 is SGHRS and CDR2 is YFSETQ. The CDR3 is made up of 15 amino acids. Trimming took off 0 bases at V and 2 bases at J, with 11 bases between the two ends. The CDR3 is CASSLVPDRNYGYTF. Here the CDR3 DNA reads TGCGCCAGCAGCTTGGTGCCCGACAGAAACTATGGCTACACCTTC.

V gene TRBV30 combines with J gene TRBJ1-2; D is uncertain. The CDR3 extends over 14 amino acids. Trimming pared 5 bases from V and 3 bases from J, leaving 16 bases between. The germline V gene has CDR1 GTSNPN and CDR2 SVGIG (reference sequence). The CDR3 sequence: CAWFGRSKDYGYTF. DNA for the CDR3: TGTGCCTGGTTCGGTAGATCGAAGGACTATGGCTACACCTTC. Together with reference TRBV30 and TRBJ1-2, the CDR3 gives the full variable domain: SQTIHQWPATLVQPVGSPLSLECTVEGTSNPNLYWYRQAAGRGLQLLFYSVGIGQISSEVPQNLSASRPQDRQFILSSKKLLLSDSGFYLCAWFGRSKDYGYTFGSGTRLTVV.

The chain uses TRBV6-1 and TRBJ2-7; 9 bases fit TRBD1. This CDR3 comprises 14 residues. The junction had 6 bases not matched to a gene; V was cut back by 4 bases and J by 5 bases. Germline V CDR1 and CDR2: MNHNS, SASEGT. The DNA for the CDR3 is TGTGCCAGCAGTGCCCGGGACAGGGTCCACGAGCAGTACTTC. This encodes CASSARDRVHEQYF.

The rearrangement links TRBV19 to TRBJ1-5, with D tentatively TRBD1 (5 bases). The CDR3 has 17 amino acids. V lost 8 bases and J lost 6, with 26 bases in between. Germline V lookup: CDR1 LNHDA, CDR2 SQIVND (reference sequence). The chain's CDR3 is CASENGLGPGVGQPQHF. The CDR3 nucleotides are TGTGCCAGTGAGAATGGGCTTGGTCCGGGGGTGGGTCAGCCCCAGCATTTT.

The genes are TRBV27 and TRBJ2-7; 9 nucleotides match TRBD1. V was clipped by 0 bases and J by 2 bases; unmatched bases: 5. There are 16 residues in the CDR3. Germline loops: CDR1 MNHEY, CDR2 SMNVEV (reference sequence). CDR3 nucleotide sequence: TGTGCCAGCAGTTTATCGCCAGACAGGGGGGCCTACGAGCAGTACTTC. It encodes CASSLSPDRGAYEQYF.